These T cell receptor beta chains were read from a single sample in a study of shared clonotypes between healthy human individuals. Data came from immunoSEQ multiplex PCR; TCRdb stores just in-frame clones and leaves some out. In the table there are over a million clones, approximately 98.5% of which are singletons. Sequencing was done on a sample of naive CD4+ T cells sorted from blood. The receptors shown here come from a man aged 30 to 45 in good health. The CDR3 runs from the conserved cysteine through the conserved F or W. D genes are given only for firm matches. Clone size is stated in some rows and not others, as once, few, many or a class when expanded.

J	V	D	size	DNA	CDR3
TRBJ2-5	TRBV5-8	-	-	TGTGCCAGCAGCTTGGACAGTGAGGAGACCCAGTACTTC	CASSLDSEETQYF
TRBJ2-3	TRBV18	-	-	TGTGCCAGCTCACCAATTCACAAACACAGGGCAGATACGCAGTATTTT	CASSPIHKHRADTQYF
TRBJ1-1	TRBV7-2	-	-	TGTGCCAGCAGGGTAAGAGGGGGTTCTGAAGCTTTCTTT	CASRVRGGSEAFF
TRBJ2-1	TRBV5-4	-	-	TGTGCCAGCAGCTTGCCTGGCTATGAGCAGTTCTTC	CASSLPGYEQFF
TRBJ2-2	TRBV5-6	-	-	TGTGCCAGCAGCTTTATGAGTACGGGCACCGGGGAGCTGTTTTTT	CASSFMSTGTGELFF
TRBJ2-7	TRBV7-2	TRBD1	-	TGTGCCAGCAGCGAAGCAGGGGGCTCCTACGAGCAGTACTTC	CASSEAGGSYEQYF
TRBJ2-2	TRBV9	TRBD2	-	TGTGCCAGCAGCCCCCGGGGGGTAGCGGGAGGTACCGGGGAGCTGTTTTTT	CASSPRGVAGGTGELFF
TRBJ2-1	TRBV4-3	-	-	TGCGCCAGCAGCCAAGGAGATCGTGGTTCCTACAATGAGCAGTTCTTC	CASSQGDRGSYNEQFF
TRBJ2-5	TRBV5-8	-	-	TGTGCCAGCAGCTTGGGCCGAGGGGAGACCCAGTACTTC	CASSLGRGETQYF
TRBJ1-1	TRBV30	TRBD1	-	TGTGCCTTACAACCGGGACAGGGGGCTGGGAACACTGAAGCTTTCTTT	CALQPGQGAGNTEAFF
TRBJ2-1	TRBV23-1	-	-	TGCGCCAGGCCGCGAGGGGGGTCCTACAATGAGCAGTTCTTC	CARPRGGSYNEQFF
TRBJ2-7	TRBV5-6	-	-	TGTGCCAGCAGCTTACCCGCCTCCTACGAGCAGTACTTC	CASSLPASYEQYF
TRBJ2-3	TRBV18	TRBD2	once	TGTGCCAGCTCACCAAGGGTAACGGGACTAGGGACAGATACGCAGTATTTT	CASSPRVTGLGTDTQYF
TRBJ2-7	TRBV6-6	TRBD2	-	TGTGCCAGCAGTTATCCCCCGGGACTAGGATACGAGCAGTACTTC	CASSYPPGLGYEQYF
TRBJ2-7	TRBV18	-	-	TGTGCCAGCTCACCACCCAGGACAGAGTACGAGCAGTACTTC	CASSPPRTEYEQYF
TRBJ2-2	TRBV29-1	-	-	TGCAGCGGCGGCCACAACACCGGGGAGCTGTTTTTT	CSGGHNTGELFF
TRBJ2-1	TRBV18	-	-	TGTGCCAGCTCACCACCCTACAATGAGCAGTTCTTC	CASSPPYNEQFF
TRBJ2-5	TRBV6-1	-	-	TGTGCCAGCCGAAGCCGAGTTGATATACAGTACTTC	CASRSRVDIQYF
TRBJ1-1	TRBV28	TRBD1	-	TGTGCCAGCAGTCTATCACCCCTGACAGGGCATGGGCCTAAAGCTTTCTTT	CASSLSPLTGHGPKAFF
TRBJ2-7	TRBV5-1	-	-	TGCGCCAGCAGCTTGCGCGGGAAGGGACACTACGAGCAGTACTTC	CASSLRGKGHYEQYF
TRBJ2-1	TRBV7-2	-	-	TGTGCCAGCAGCTTAGTGGGGGGTAATGAGCAGTTCTTC	CASSLVGGNEQFF
TRBJ1-1	TRBV28	-	-	TGTGCCTCGGCAGGGCACGCCAGTCTAGTAGGAAAAGCTTTCTTT	CASAGHASLVGKAFF
TRBJ2-7	TRBV9	-	-	TGTGCCAGCAGCGTCCTTTGTGCGGCCTACGAGCAGTACTTC	CASSVLCAAYEQYF
TRBJ1-1	TRBV5-5	-	-	TGTGCCAGCAGCCGTAACCCCAGCTGGGGGTTAAACACTGAAGCTTTCTTT	CASSRNPSWGLNTEAFF
TRBJ2-7	TRBV6-1	-	-	TGTGCCAGCAGTGAAAGCTCAGGGGCGAAAGTCTACGAGCAGTACTTC	CASSESSGAKVYEQYF
TRBJ2-7	TRBV6-1	-	once	TGTGCCAGCAGCCGACGGGACGGCACCTCCTACGAGCAGTACTTC	CASSRRDGTSYEQYF
TRBJ1-5	TRBV6-5	TRBD1	-	TGTGCCAGCAGAGGACAGGGGGCCCGGCAGCCCCAGCATTTT	CASRGQGARQPQHF